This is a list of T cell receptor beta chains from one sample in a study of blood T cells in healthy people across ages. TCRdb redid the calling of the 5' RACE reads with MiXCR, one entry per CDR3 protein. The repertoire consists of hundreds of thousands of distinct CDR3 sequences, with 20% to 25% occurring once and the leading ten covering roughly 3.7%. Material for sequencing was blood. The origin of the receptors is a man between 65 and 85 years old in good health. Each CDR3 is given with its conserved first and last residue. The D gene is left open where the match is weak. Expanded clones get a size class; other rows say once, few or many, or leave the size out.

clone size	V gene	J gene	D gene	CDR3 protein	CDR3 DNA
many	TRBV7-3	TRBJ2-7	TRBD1	CASSLTGQGAYEQYF	TGTGCCAGCAGCTTAACCGGACAGGGTGCCTACGAGCAGTACTTC
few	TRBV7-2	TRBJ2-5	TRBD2	CASSLGVAGRFQETQYF	TGTGCCAGCAGCTTAGGCGTAGCGGGGAGATTCCAAGAGACCCAGTACTTC
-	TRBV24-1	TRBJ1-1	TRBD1	CATSDRDTEAFF	TGTGCCACCAGCGACAGGGACACTGAAGCTTTCTTT
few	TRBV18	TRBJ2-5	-	CASSPLDNQKETQYF	TGTGCCAGCTCACCCCTGGACAACCAAAAAGAGACCCAGTACTTC
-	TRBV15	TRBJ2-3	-	CATSSLEGVGTDTQYF	TGTGCCACCAGCAGCTTAGAAGGGGTGGGGACAGATACGCAGTATTTT
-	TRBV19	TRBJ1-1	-	CASRLGDTLMNTEAFF	TGTGCCAGTAGACTTGGGGACACTCTAATGAACACTGAAGCTTTCTTT
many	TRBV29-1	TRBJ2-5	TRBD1	CSAGTGGEETQYF	TGCAGCGCTGGGACAGGGGGAGAAGAGACCCAGTACTTC
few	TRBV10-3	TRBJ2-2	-	CAISGAGLGNVPGELFF	TGTGCCATCAGCGGGGCCGGTCTGGGGAACGTGCCCGGGGAGCTGTTTTTT
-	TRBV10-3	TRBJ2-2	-	CAISLGETRTGELFF	TGTGCCATCAGTCTGGGGGAGACTCGCACCGGGGAGCTGTTTTTT
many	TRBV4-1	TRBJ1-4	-	CASSQEGTTTNEKLFF	TGCGCCAGCAGCCAAGAGGGAACGACAACTAATGAAAAACTGTTTTTT
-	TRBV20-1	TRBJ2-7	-	CSARRLVGIGSYEQYF	TGCAGTGCTAGGAGACTAGTGGGAATAGGTTCTTACGAGCAGTACTTC
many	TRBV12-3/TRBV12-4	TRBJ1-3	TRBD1	CASSLTGISGNTIYF	TGTGCCAGCAGTTTGACAGGGATCTCTGGAAACACCATATATTTT
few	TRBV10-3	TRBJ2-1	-	CAISESTGSYNEQFF	TGTGCCATCAGTGAGTCGACTGGGTCCTACAATGAGCAGTTCTTC
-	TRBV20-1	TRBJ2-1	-	CSAIRGNNEQFF	TGCAGTGCTATACGCGGAAACAATGAGCAGTTCTTC
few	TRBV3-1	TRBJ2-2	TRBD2	CASSPRGGGTGELFF	TGTGCCAGCAGCCCTCGGGGGGGCGGAACCGGGGAGCTGTTTTTT
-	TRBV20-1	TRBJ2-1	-	CSATAADSYNEQFF	TGCAGTGCCACCGCCGCGGACTCCTACAATGAGCAGTTCTTC
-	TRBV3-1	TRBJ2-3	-	CASSQDPRRSTDTQYF	TGTGCCAGCAGCCAAGATCCTCGGAGAAGCACAGATACGCAGTATTTT
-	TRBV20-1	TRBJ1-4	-	CSATDGDEKLFF	TGCAGTGCCACGGACGGGGATGAAAAACTGTTTTTT
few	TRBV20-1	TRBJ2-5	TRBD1	CSARDGSGGSETQYF	TGCAGTGCTAGAGACGGGTCAGGGGGCTCGGAGACCCAGTACTTC
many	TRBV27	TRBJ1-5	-	CASSPSNQPQHF	TGTGCCAGCAGTCCCTCCAATCAGCCCCAGCATTTT
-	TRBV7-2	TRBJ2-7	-	CASSLNPISGEQYF	TGTGCCAGCAGCTTAAACCCTATCTCAGGCGAGCAGTACTTC
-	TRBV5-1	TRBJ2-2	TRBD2	CASSLVSGGNAGELFF	TGCGCCAGCAGCTTGGTGTCGGGAGGGAACGCCGGGGAGCTGTTTTTT
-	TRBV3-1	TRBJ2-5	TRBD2	CASSHLTGTSGSWVPETQYF	TGTGCCAGCAGCCACCTTACCGGGACTAGCGGGAGTTGGGTACCAGAGACCCAGTACTTC
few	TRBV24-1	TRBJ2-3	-	CATSLNTDTQYF	TGTGCCACCAGTTTGAACACAGATACGCAGTATTTT
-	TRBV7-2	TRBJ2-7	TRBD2	CASSLGHGTSGYEQYF	TGTGCCAGCAGCTTAGGTCACGGGACTAGCGGCTACGAGCAGTACTTC
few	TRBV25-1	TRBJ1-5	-	CASSESGLSQPQHF	TGTGCCAGCAGTGAATCAGGGTTGAGTCAGCCCCAGCATTTT
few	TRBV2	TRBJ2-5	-	CASSERAAQETQYF	TGTGCCAGCAGTGAAAGGGCAGCACAAGAGACCCAGTACTTC
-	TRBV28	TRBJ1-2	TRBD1	CASSLTGATNYGYTF	TGTGCCAGCAGTTTAACAGGGGCAACTAACTATGGCTACACCTTC
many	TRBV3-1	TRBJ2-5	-	CASSQAAGVEETQYF	TGTGCCAGCAGCCAAGCGGCAGGGGTTGAAGAGACCCAGTACTTC
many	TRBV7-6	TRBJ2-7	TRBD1	CASSIGQDYEQYF	TGTGCCAGCAGCATAGGACAGGACTACGAGCAGTACTTC
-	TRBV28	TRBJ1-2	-	CASRPLDIGYYGYTF	TGTGCCAGCAGACCCCTCGACATAGGATACTATGGCTACACCTTC
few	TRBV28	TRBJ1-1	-	CASSLDLRNTEAFF	TGTGCCAGCAGTTTAGATCTCAGGAACACTGAAGCTTTCTTT
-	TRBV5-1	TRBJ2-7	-	CASSSGTGLHEQYF	TGCGCCAGCAGTTCCGGGACTGGCCTCCACGAGCAGTACTTC
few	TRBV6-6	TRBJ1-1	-	CASRPNRATGAFF	TGTGCCAGCAGACCGAACAGGGCAACTGGAGCTTTCTTT
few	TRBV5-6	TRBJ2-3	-	CASSFVGSDTQYF	TGTGCCAGCAGCTTCGTCGGATCAGATACGCAGTATTTT
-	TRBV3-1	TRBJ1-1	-	CASSQLYNTEAFF	TGTGCCAGCAGCCAATTGTACAACACTGAAGCTTTCTTT
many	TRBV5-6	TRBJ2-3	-	CASSLFADGILTDTQYF	TGTGCCAGCAGCTTGTTCGCCGACGGTATTCTTACAGATACGCAGTATTTT
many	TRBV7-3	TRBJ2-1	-	CASSLQGPYNEQFF	TGTGCCAGCAGCCTACAGGGTCCCTACAATGAGCAGTTCTTC
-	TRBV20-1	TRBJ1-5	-	CSAGGRGSNQPQHF	TGCAGTGCGGGTGGTAGAGGCAGCAATCAGCCCCAGCATTTT
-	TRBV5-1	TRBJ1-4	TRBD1	CASRDRDNEKLFF	TGCGCCAGCAGGGACAGGGATAATGAAAAACTGTTTTTT
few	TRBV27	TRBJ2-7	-	CASRSQPGKFDEQYF	TGTGCCAGCAGGTCGCAGCCCGGCAAGTTCGACGAGCAGTACTTC
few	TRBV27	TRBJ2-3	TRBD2	CASSFDLLAGGNFPDTQYF	TGTGCCAGCAGTTTCGATCTCCTAGCGGGAGGAAATTTTCCAGATACGCAGTATTTT
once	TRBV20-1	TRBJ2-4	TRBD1	CSARGDSYSWGQYF	TGCAGTGCTAGGGGGGACAGTTATTCTTGGGGTCAGTACTTC
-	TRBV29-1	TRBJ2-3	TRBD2	CSVDTFGTSGRDTQYF	TGCAGCGTTGACACCTTCGGGACTAGCGGGAGAGATACGCAGTATTTT
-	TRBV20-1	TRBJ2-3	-	CSAKGGGATDTQYF	TGCAGTGCCAAGGGGGGTGGCGCCACAGATACGCAGTATTTT
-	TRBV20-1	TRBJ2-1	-	CSASLGASGSYNEQFF	TGCAGTGCTAGTTTGGGGGCTAGCGGATCCTACAATGAGCAGTTCTTC
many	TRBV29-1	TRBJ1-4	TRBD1	CSAKTGQTEKLFF	TGCAGCGCGAAGACAGGGCAAACTGAAAAACTGTTTTTT
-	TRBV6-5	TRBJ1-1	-	CASSSGGGHTEAFF	TGTGCCAGCAGCTCCGGGGGGGGGCACACTGAAGCTTTCTTT
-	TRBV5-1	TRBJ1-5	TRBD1	CASSSPQGARSNQPQHF	TGCGCCAGCAGCTCCCCACAGGGGGCCCGTAGCAATCAGCCCCAGCATTTT
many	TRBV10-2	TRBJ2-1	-	CASSESGRGRYNEQFF	TGCGCCAGCAGTGAGTCGGGCAGGGGAAGGTACAATGAGCAGTTCTTC
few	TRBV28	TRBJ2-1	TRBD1	CASRTGTGVPEQFF	TGTGCCAGCAGGACTGGGACAGGGGTTCCTGAGCAGTTCTTC
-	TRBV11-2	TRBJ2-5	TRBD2	CASSLGTSGTLETQYF	TGTGCCAGCAGCTTAGGGACTAGCGGGACCCTGGAGACCCAGTACTTC
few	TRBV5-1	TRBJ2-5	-	CASSLGRGPQETQYF	TGCGCCAGCAGCTTGGGGAGGGGCCCTCAAGAGACCCAGTACTTC
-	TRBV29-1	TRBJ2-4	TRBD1	CSVVGQGKNIQYF	TGCAGCGTTGTGGGACAGGGAAAAAACATTCAGTACTTC
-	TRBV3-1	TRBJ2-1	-	CASSLLASNEQFF	TGTGCCAGCAGCCTTCTAGCTTCCAATGAGCAGTTCTTC
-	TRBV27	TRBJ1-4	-	CASSLEGGKGEKLFF	TGTGCCAGCAGTTTAGAGGGGGGTAAAGGAGAAAAACTGTTTTTT
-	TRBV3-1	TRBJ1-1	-	CASSWKEGTEAFF	TGTGCCAGCAGCTGGAAGGAGGGTACTGAAGCTTTCTTT
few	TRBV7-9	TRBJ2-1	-	CASSPFNEQFF	TGTGCCAGCAGCCCTTTCAATGAGCAGTTCTTC
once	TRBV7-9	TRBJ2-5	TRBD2	CASSLVAGSVETQYF	TGTGCCAGCAGCTTAGTAGCGGGGAGCGTGGAGACCCAGTACTTC